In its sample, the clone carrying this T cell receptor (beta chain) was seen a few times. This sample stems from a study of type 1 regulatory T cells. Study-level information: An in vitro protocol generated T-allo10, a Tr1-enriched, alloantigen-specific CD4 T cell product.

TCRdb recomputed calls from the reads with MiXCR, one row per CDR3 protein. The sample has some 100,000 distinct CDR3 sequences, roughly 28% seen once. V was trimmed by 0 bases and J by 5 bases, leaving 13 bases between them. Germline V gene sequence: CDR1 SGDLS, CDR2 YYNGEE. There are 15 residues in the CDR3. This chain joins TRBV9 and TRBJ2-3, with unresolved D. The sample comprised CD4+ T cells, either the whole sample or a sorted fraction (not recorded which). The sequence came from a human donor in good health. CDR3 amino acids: CASSVAAPLGDTQYF. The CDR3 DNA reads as TGTGCCAGCAGCGTAGCGGCCCCCCTGGGAGATACGCAGTATTTT.